This T cell receptor beta chain was profiled in a study of cytomegalovirus exposure and HLA in healthy donors listed by TCRdb under 2017. Regarding the research as a whole: An earlier analysis of several hundred of the donors reported more than 250 Gb of sequence data and some 100 million unique TCR beta sequences from about 200 million T cells. Typing coverage varied by locus: 629-630 donors for A, B, C, DRB1 and DQB1; around 560 for DQA1; over 600 for DPA1; about 450 for DPB1. The study combined high-throughput TCR immunosequencing, statistical association of individual TCRs with disease status, and machine learning to predict cytomegalovirus infection status. A separate validation cohort of 100 to 150 different subjects was used in addition to the roughly 620-subject first cohort. Roughly 300 gigabases of sequencing data and tens of millions of unique TCR sequences were included in an early release covering roughly 600 HLA-typed donors. Using immunosequencing, the study profiled T cell repertoires from fewer than 850 subjects and related those repertoires to cytomegalovirus serostatus. Every discovery cohort repertoire had been produced on one sequencing platform. In an earlier analysis of a few hundred of the donors, high-throughput TCR beta sequencing was used to judge whether each TCR beta V gene segment behaved as functional or pseudogenic. In the later analysis, no new phenotypic data were used to find candidate immune exposures; instead, reliance was placed on TCR beta sequences and their occurrence across donors. Four to six DR-DQ haplotypes were handled as single units for association and clustering, since linkage in the cohort was strong. To study patterns of TCR occurrence, a later analysis re-analyzed previously published TCR beta repertoires from more than 550 donors and added high-resolution HLA genotyping. Both class I and class II loci were covered by HLA typing, at four-digit resolution. Among the roughly 370 genotyped donors, about 85% belonged to the genetic ancestry cluster associated with self-reported Caucasian donors. Genome-wide SNP genotypes for about 65% of the 666 donors were used in a later genetic analysis, which treated that subset as a discovery cohort. The study aimed to test whether cataloging public T cell receptors could reveal signatures of past pathogen exposure. Donor age, sex, ethnicity and CMV serostatus were collected together with the repertoire data. Among about 360 genotyped donors of the cohort, an average of approximately 230,000 unique TCR beta nucleotide sequences were sequenced per donor, roughly 20% of them non-productive.

As encoded in the germline V gene (reference sequence), CDR1 is LNHDA while CDR2 is SQIVND. V loses 3 bases, J loses 1 base, and the germline ends lie 7 bases apart. The CDR3 measures 13 amino acids from cysteine to phenylalanine. Just the 39-base CDR3 DNA is kept, in frame starting at base 1. Preparation of the library involved the immunoSEQ multiplex PCR assay. The multiplex PCR relied on a mix of 60 forward primers for TCR Vbeta segments and 13 reverse primers for TCR Jbeta segments. The CDR3 region of rearranged TCR beta genes was amplified from genomic DNA by a multiplex PCR assay. The amplified TCR beta libraries were sequenced on the Illumina HiSeq System as 87-base-pair reads. As for how the authors treated the data: A later analysis counted approximately 84 million unique TCR beta chains across the 666 repertoires, and 9.5 million to 11 million of these chains were shared by at least two donors. Raw reads were error-corrected and collapsed into unique sequences by a nearest-neighbor algorithm in which closely related sequences were merged to remove PCR and sequencing errors. Alignment of CDR3 sequences to IMGT reference sequences was used to assign V, D and J gene segments. For a sequence to be retained, a match of at least six nucleotides was required to both a V gene segment and a J gene segment. A rearrangement was called productive if the CDR3 had no stop codons and remained in frame with V and J, and every other rearrangement was called non-productive. Following IMGT convention, CDR3 was defined as the stretch from the second conserved V-encoded cysteine up to the conserved J-encoded phenylalanine. Sequences without an unambiguous match to a single V gene segment were excluded from the earlier analysis of 450 to 750 of the donors. An earlier analysis of a few hundred of the donors called V segments functional above 56.7% productive rearrangements and segregating when the between-donor standard deviation exceeded 5%. A statistical classification framework was developed to diagnose cytomegalovirus status using the catalog of TCR beta chain sequences. In a later analysis, TCR nucleotide sequences were compared against IMGT/GENE-DB human TR gene sequences so that V and J genes could be assigned. Using the TCRdist pipeline, a later analysis assigned CDR3 sequences along with most-parsimonious VDJ recombination scenarios. A later analysis defined each TCR beta chain by its CDR3 amino acid sequence plus V-gene family, and excluded reads lacking a unique V-gene family. As a way to deal with suspected cross-contamination and a sequencing artifact, a later analysis dropped approximately 590 nucleotide sequences that were highly shared and had low generation probability. In a later analysis, a clonal expansion index was calculated for each public chain from normalized within-repertoire ranks of inferred template counts. A later analysis computed generation probabilities with a VDJ recombination model fitted to out-of-frame rearrangements, and checked the results against IGoR. A later analysis scored TCR-TCR, TCR-HLA and TCR-CMV co-occurrence with hypergeometric tests, applying a repertoire-size bias correction to TCR pairs. A later analysis estimated false discovery rates by permuting HLA or CMV assignments 20 times. In a later analysis, co-occurring TCRs were grouped using DBSCAN, and TCRdist sequence similarity was added for clustering within HLA-allele-positive subsets. Repertoires with fewer than 30,000 or more than 120,000 public chains, plus five repertoires with anomalous nucleotide sharing, were excluded from co-occurrence clustering. This is the immuneACCESS table as TCRdb keeps it, with only in-frame sequences that have V and J called. A part of the clones is gone; compared with another copy, unresolved V genes explain less than half, and the rest is unexplained. From that table come the V and J calls and clone size; the DNA was used to work out D and trimming. In all, the sample holds some 130,000 clones, and over 70% of those were seen once. Around 2.2% of the sample belongs to the ten largest clones.

Paper-wide results and their limitations: Correlated functional status among segregating V segments might reflect linkage disequilibrium, but an unknown experimental factor could not be ruled out. Assigning TCR associations to individual alleles was difficult when HLA alleles, especially DR and DQ, strongly co-occurred. According to the authors, the approach could potentially be generalized to other disease states and immunological phenotypes. In a later analysis, HLA-associated TCR beta chains were found to be more clonally expanded and to have lower generation probabilities than equally common non-associated chains. An association between a missense DCLRE1C variant and V-gene and J-gene trimming of TCR beta chains was found in a later genetic analysis and replicated in an independent cohort. The study listed 150 to 200 TCR beta chains as associated with cytomegalovirus. Sequencing depth was assumed to be roughly uniform across donors in the presence/absence analyses, though that assumption may not hold. A later analysis associated about 17,000 TCR beta sequences with specific HLA alleles at a false discovery rate of 0.05. Because some donors lacked HLA typing at each locus, the association tests relied only on the typed subset. While some public TCRs were present in many individuals, most TCR sequences turned up only very rarely across donors. In vitro tests confirmed that a few of the cytomegalovirus-associated TCR beta chains recognize cytomegalovirus antigens. The earlier analysis of 450 to 700 of the donors excluded seventeen rarely observed V segments, including chromosome 9 orphons, because counts were too low. A later analysis found that TCR association rates varied across HLA loci, with DRB1 alleles showing the most associated TCRs and HLA-C alleles the fewest. A further reported finding was that TCR beta sequences accurately predicted the HLA-A and HLA-B alleles for most subjects in the first cohort. In an earlier analysis of around 600 of the donors, most TCR beta V segments were observed in productive rearrangements about 87% or about 30% of the time, broadly matching IMGT annotations. The classifier was reported to diagnose cytomegalovirus status with high specificity and sensitivity in both the original cohort and the validation cohort. Several of the top co-occurrence clusters appeared to be linked to parvovirus B19, influenza, CMV and Epstein-Barr virus, according to a later analysis. In a later analysis, most CMV-associated TCR beta chains were found to appear HLA-restricted, with HLA associations seemingly driven largely by CMV exposure. A cluster of highly shared sequence variants was judged likely to be a technical artifact of the sequencing pipeline. This cohort had only TCR beta chains sequenced, and the lack of alpha or paired-chain data limited which features could be detected. For the cohort, immune exposure information was limited to CMV serostatus. Because the 87-base-pair reads could not distinguish some IMGT-functional V segments, including TRBV6-2 and TRBV6-3, those segments were excluded. According to a later genetic analysis, donors in an Asian-associated ancestry cluster had fewer N-insertions in productive TCRs than the approximately 670-donor mean.

The cohort consisted of 600 to 750 healthy bone marrow donors. Cohort members were all nominally healthy when sampled, although unrecorded immune exposures were likely present. The donor tested CMV seronegative and was one of the 352 seronegative cohort members. Each donor provided a peripheral blood sample, and peripheral blood mononuclear cells were used for TCR beta sequencing. The Qiagen DNeasy Blood Extraction Kit was used to extract genomic DNA from the blood cell samples. For this clone: The specificity of this receptor is unknown. Per-base qualities were not stored, and no clone one base away is much larger.

Sequenced input: PBMCs. This clonotype originated in a man aged 30 to 39 in good health and CMV-seronegative. The chain employs TRBV19 and TRBJ2-7, with an unclear D gene assignment. The CDR3 corresponds to CASSMAWSYEQYF. The sequence in DNA is TGTGCCAGTAGTATGGCTTGGTCCTACGAGCAGTACTTC.